A selection of T cell receptor beta chains follows, all from one sample in a study of cytomegalovirus exposure and HLA in healthy donors. Data came from immunoSEQ multiplex PCR; TCRdb stores just in-frame clones and leaves some out. The sample consists of about 65,000 clones, roughly 80% of them appearing once. Sequencing input: PBMCs. Receptors originate from a girl aged 10 to 17 in good health and CMV-seropositive. CDR3s include the opening cysteine and the closing phenylalanine or tryptophan. Fields, in order: D gene, V gene, J gene, clone size, CDR3 protein, CDR3 DNA. The D gene is left open where the match is weak. Only part of the rows carry a size: once, few, many, or a class if the clone is expanded.

>.|TRBV19|TRBJ1-5|.
CASSIRSQPQHF
TGTGCCAGTAGTATACGGAGTCAGCCCCAGCATTTT
>TRBD1|TRBV4-1|TRBJ2-3|.
CASSPGTGRLTDTQYF
TGCGCCAGCAGCCCCGGGACAGGACGCCTCACAGATACGCAGTATTTT
>TRBD1|TRBV6-1|TRBJ2-3|.
CASRWDRASDTQYF
TGTGCCAGCCGGTGGGACAGGGCTTCAGATACGCAGTATTTT
>TRBD1|TRBV29-1|TRBJ1-1|.
CSVCLRQGLNTEAFF
TGCAGCGTCTGCCTTCGACAGGGCTTGAACACTGAAGCTTTCTTT
>.|TRBV27|TRBJ1-2|few
CASSPTGGYGYTF
TGTGCCAGCAGCCCGACAGGTGGATATGGCTACACCTTC
>.|TRBV18|TRBJ1-1|.
CASSPPAETTEAFF
TGTGCCAGCTCACCACCGGCCGAAACGACTGAAGCTTTCTTT
>.|TRBV10-3|TRBJ2-1|.
CAMSNGGTHNEQFF
TGTGCCATGAGCAACGGGGGTACCCACAATGAGCAGTTCTTC
>.|TRBV10-3|TRBJ2-5|.
CAISDSETQYF
TGTGCCATCAGTGACTCGGAGACCCAGTACTTC
>.|TRBV2|TRBJ2-3|.
CASSMDRPSTDTQYF
TGTGCCAGCAGCATGGACAGACCTAGCACAGATACGCAGTATTTT
>.|TRBV27|TRBJ1-1|few
CASSTRQELNTEAFF
TGTGCCAGCAGTACCCGACAGGAGTTGAACACTGAAGCTTTCTTT
>TRBD1|TRBV14|TRBJ2-5|.
CASSQETGMRETQYF
TGTGCCAGCAGCCAAGAGACAGGGATGAGGGAGACCCAGTACTTC
>TRBD1|TRBV11-2|TRBJ1-2|.
CASSSTTGNYGYTF
TGTGCCAGCAGCTCAACGACAGGGAACTATGGCTACACCTTC
>TRBD2|TRBV7-8|TRBJ2-1|.
CASSFARGRGGGYNEQFF
TGTGCCAGCAGCTTCGCCCGGGGGCGGGGGGGTGGTTACAATGAGCAGTTCTTC
>TRBD2|TRBV5-1|TRBJ2-3|few
CASSSGGTDTQYF
TGCGCCAGCAGCTCGGGGGGAACAGATACGCAGTATTTT
>TRBD1|TRBV28|TRBJ1-1|.
CASSFQRTGGEAFF
TGTGCCAGCAGTTTTCAAAGGACAGGAGGGGAAGCTTTCTTT
>.|TRBV4-3|TRBJ2-2|few
CASSQDLGHLGTGELFF
TGCGCCAGCAGCCAAGATCTGGGGCACCTCGGGACCGGGGAGCTGTTTTTT
>TRBD1|TRBV4-3|TRBJ1-2|.
CASSQVTGGDGYTF
TGCGCCAGCAGCCAAGTAACAGGGGGCGACGGCTACACCTTC
>.|TRBV28|TRBJ2-7|.
CASSLRPHREQYF
TGTGCCAGCAGTTTGCGGCCCCATCGGGAGCAGTACTTC
>TRBD2|TRBV2|TRBJ2-2|.
CASIPGTSGKLFF
TGTGCCAGCATCCCCGGGACTAGCGGGAAGCTGTTTTTT
>.|TRBV7-7|TRBJ2-2|.
CASSLTSTGELFF
TGTGCCAGCAGCTTAACTTCCACCGGGGAGCTGTTTTTT
>TRBD1|TRBV30|TRBJ1-2|.
CAWSPPGQGYFYGYTF
TGTGCCTGGAGTCCACCGGGACAGGGGTACTTTTATGGCTACACCTTC
>.|TRBV18|TRBJ1-5|.
CASSPGSGFSNQPQHF
TGTGCCAGCTCACCAGGATCCGGGTTTAGCAATCAGCCCCAGCATTTT
>.|TRBV5-1|TRBJ1-2|.
CASSRKSGKSERSYGYTF
TGCGCCAGCAGCCGTAAATCAGGGAAGAGCGAAAGGAGCTATGGCTACACCTTC
>TRBD1|TRBV5-1|TRBJ2-2|.
CASSRGTANTGELFF
TGCGCCAGCAGCCGAGGGACAGCGAACACCGGGGAGCTGTTTTTT
>.|TRBV4-1|TRBJ1-1|.
CASLGQPKNTEAFF
TGCGCCAGCCTCGGACAGCCCAAGAACACTGAAGCTTTCTTT
>TRBD1|TRBV30|TRBJ1-6|.
CALDRGNSPLHF
TGTGCCTTGGACAGGGGAAATTCACCCCTCCACTTT
>.|TRBV9|TRBJ2-3|.
CASSAGGRREYSDTQYF
TGTGCCAGCAGCGCTGGGGGCCGGCGGGAGTATTCAGATACGCAGTATTTT
>TRBD1|TRBV5-1|TRBJ1-4|.
CASSRGTGQINEKLFF
TGCGCCAGCAGCCGAGGAACGGGACAGATAAATGAAAAACTGTTTTTT
>TRBD2|TRBV29-1|TRBJ2-2|.
CSVVSGGLAGELFF
TGCAGCGTTGTCTCGGGGGGGTTGGCCGGGGAGCTGTTTTTT
>.|TRBV25-1|TRBJ1-1|.
CASSGLGGKEAFF
TGTGCCAGCAGTGGGTTAGGAGGCAAGGAAGCTTTCTTT
>TRBD2|TRBV19|TRBJ2-7|.
CATATSGYEQYF
TGTGCCACCGCGACTAGCGGGTACGAGCAGTACTTC
>TRBD1|TRBV6-1|TRBJ2-7|.
CASSGDKQGVYYEQYF
TGTGCCAGCAGTGGGGATAAACAGGGGGTCTACTACGAGCAGTACTTC